This TCR beta chain emerged from a study of beta chain features in type 1 diabetes (dated by TCRdb to between 2018 and 2020). For the study in its entirety: Mean age, gender distribution, total cell number and subset yield were not different between patients and healthy donors. The study compared the TCRB repertoires of sorted circulating CD4+ T cell subsets in recently diagnosed type 1 diabetes patients with those in matched healthy donors. Regulatory and stem cell-like memory subsets were obtained from only 8 patients and about eight healthy donors, while naive and central memory subsets were obtained from all 28 donors. A total of some 110 million sorted cells were examined across all samples, and a strong correlation was observed between cell number per subset and RNA yield. Summary of the overall study and its limitations: Naive, central memory and regulatory TCRB repertoires appeared more similar among patients than among healthy donors. Shorter templates might have been favored by PCR, but patient and control samples were amplified and corrected together, so both groups would have been affected equally by any skew. Because cDNA was sequenced instead of genomic DNA, activated cells with high expression could be over-represented, although the groups did not differ in activation or CD3 levels. Type 1 diabetes patients showed a moderate but significant shortening of TCRB CDR3 length in all four CD4+ subsets. HLA sub-analyses involved small numbers of individuals, so any influence of HLA type on TCRB rearrangement remained unresolved. At VDJ recombination sites, patients with type 1 diabetes made fewer insertions and deleted more nucleotides, a pattern implying thymic rearrangement abnormalities.

Each donor gave one peripheral blood draw, averaging around 0.11 L, which was collected into heparinised tubes. A BD FACSAria II and a panel including CD45RO, CCR7, CD25, CD127, CD95 and CD27 were used to sort naive, central memory, regulatory and stem cell-like memory CD4+ T cells. Every sorted population had a purity above 98%. PBMCs were isolated immediately by Lymphoprep density gradient centrifugation and stained directly without culture. To minimize batch effects, samples were stained and sorted in pairs, one healthy donor with one patient per experiment. The entire amount of isolated RNA was reverse transcribed using the High Capacity cDNA Reverse Transcription Kit, so the sequenced TCRB transcripts were expressed ones. Deep immunoSEQ sequencing was performed on naive, central memory and regulatory T cell samples, with an average of roughly 3.6 million total reads per sample. After sorted cells were lysed in RLT buffer, RNA was extracted with DNase-treated RNeasy Micro or Mini kits, with the choice depending on cell number. Each cell subset was processed on its own to prevent cross-contamination, while patient and healthy donor samples were processed together. The immunoSEQ multiplex PCR was used to amplify TCRB sequences from cDNA, generating 87-bp fragments that spanned the CDR3 region. Sequencing of the amplicons was performed on the Illumina HiSeq platform. The study's processing was this. PCR bias was corrected computationally using synthetic template baselines, and reads within Hamming distance 2 were collapsed, with unmergeable singletons discarded. By aligning reads against IMGT, V, D and J genes, CDR3 length, and insertions or deletions at six rearrangement sites were assigned. Clonotype counts were normalized to sorted cell number within each subset before computing true diversity and Gini coefficients with the tcR R package. Repertoire sharing was quantified using the overlap coefficient calculated on TCRB nucleotide sequences. Out-of-frame TCRB sequences from naive cells were analyzed as a proxy for the pre-selection repertoire. TCRdb retrieved this table from immuneACCESS and kept in-frame rearrangements only. Not all clones are present; in checked studies, unresolved V genes account for under half, and no reason is known for the remainder. V and J calls plus clone size are reproduced from that table; the DNA served to infer D and trimming. Within this sample are around 240,000 clones, with over 7.5% of them counted one time only. Just under 0.035% of the sample is held by the ten biggest clonotypes.

The CDR3, from cysteine to phenylalanine, totals 15 residues. The DNA shown is the 45-base CDR3, in frame from base 1. CDR1 is given as SEHNR and CDR2 as FQNEAQ, both from the germline V gene (reference sequence). The V end loses 5 bases and the J end loses 4 bases, and a stretch of 17 bases separates them. Remarks on this clone: No cognate antigen has been identified for it. Base qualities are not recorded, but no much larger clone differs from it by a single base.

Material: naive CD4+ T cells from blood. The cell subset or site label, as the study defines it: true naive CD4+ T cells. This receptor was taken from a woman younger than 30 in good health. Here the chain combines TRBV7-9 and TRBJ1-2, with the D gene call left open. The DNA sequence follows: TGTGCCAGCAGCCTAGACGCCATGTCGGGCTATGGCTACACCTTC. Its protein reads: CASSLDAMSGYGYTF.